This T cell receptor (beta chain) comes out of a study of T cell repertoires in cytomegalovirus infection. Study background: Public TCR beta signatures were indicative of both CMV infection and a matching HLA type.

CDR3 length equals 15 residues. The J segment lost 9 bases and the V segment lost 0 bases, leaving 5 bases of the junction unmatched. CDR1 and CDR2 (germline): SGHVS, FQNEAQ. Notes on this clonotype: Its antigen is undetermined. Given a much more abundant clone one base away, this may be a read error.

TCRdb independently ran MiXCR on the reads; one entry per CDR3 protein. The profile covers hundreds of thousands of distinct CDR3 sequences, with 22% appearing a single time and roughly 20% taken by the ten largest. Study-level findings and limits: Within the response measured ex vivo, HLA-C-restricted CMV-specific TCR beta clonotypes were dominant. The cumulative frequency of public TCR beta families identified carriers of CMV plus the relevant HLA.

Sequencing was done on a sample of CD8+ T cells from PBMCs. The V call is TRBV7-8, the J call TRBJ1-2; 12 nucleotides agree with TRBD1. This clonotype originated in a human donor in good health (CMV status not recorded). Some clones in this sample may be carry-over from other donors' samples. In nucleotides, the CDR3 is TGTGCCAGCAGCTTAGCGGGACAGGGGGCTCGTAGCTACACCTTC. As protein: CASSLAGQGARSYTF. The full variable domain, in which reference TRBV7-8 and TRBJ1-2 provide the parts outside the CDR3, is GAGVSQSPRYKVAKRGQDVALRCDPISGHVSLFWYQQALGQGPEFLTYFQNEAQLDKSGLPSDRFFAERPEGSVSTLKIQRTQQEDSAVYLCASSLAGQGARSYTFGSGTRLTVV.